This note documents a single T cell receptor beta chain sequence. Its specificity is not known. These data come from a study of cytomegalovirus exposure and HLA in healthy donors. Study at large: Clustering assigned 81% of the roughly 430 genotyped donors to the Caucasian-associated ancestry cluster.

PCR used 60 Vbeta primers and 13 Jbeta primers. Assay: immunoSEQ multiplex PCR; the TCRdb copy retains only in-frame clones and omits some. The sample holds around 94,000 clones, nearly 65% seen once. Whole-study results and caveats: Among immune exposure information, only CMV serostatus was available. A later analysis, which compared TCR beta chains of equal frequency, found the HLA-associated ones more clonally expanded.

Per the germline V gene, CDR1 is MDHEN and CDR2 is SYDVKM. V was pared by 2 bases and J by 4 bases, with 2 bases between. The CDR3 is 11 residues long. Sample: PBMCs. The chain couples TRBV28 to TRBJ2-5, with D hard to call. This clonotype was obtained from a human donor in good health. CDR3 protein: CASSLRETQYF. CDR3 coding DNA: TGTGCCAGCAGTTTACGAGAGACCCAGTACTTC.